This record looks at one T cell receptor (beta chain) sequence and its context. This clone was observed once. Its specific antigen is unknown. No base quality information exists; no much larger clone differs at one position. This sample stems from a study of cytomegalovirus exposure and HLA in healthy donors (dated by TCRdb to 2016 to 2017). At the level of the whole study: The 666 repertoires of the first cohort and the roughly 120 validation repertoires were produced on the same platform, according to a later analysis. To predict cytomegalovirus infection status, the study combined high-throughput TCR immunosequencing, statistical association of individual TCRs with disease status, and machine learning. Along with the approximately 600-subject first cohort, a separate validation cohort of more than 90 different subjects was used. The aim of the study was to test whether cataloging public T cell receptors could identify signatures of past pathogen exposure. Overall results and qualifications from the work: In the study, around 150 TCR beta chains were listed as associated with cytomegalovirus. Cytomegalovirus status was reported to be diagnosed by the classifier with high specificity and sensitivity in both the original and validation cohorts. A later analysis had no HLA typing for the validation cohort, so co-occurrence there was scored across all 130 or so repertoires. In vitro tests confirmed that a few of the cytomegalovirus-associated TCR beta chains recognize cytomegalovirus antigens. Across donors, most TCR sequences were observed very rarely, whereas some public TCRs were present in many individuals. According to the authors, the approach could potentially be generalized to other disease states and immunological phenotypes. Subsequent analysis determined that TCRs grouped into clusters in the first cohort also showed a tendency toward co-occurrence across the approximately 110 validation repertoires, and 85% to 95% of cluster scores exceeded 0.

The cysteine opens and the phenylalanine closes a CDR3 of 14 amino acids. Only the CDR3 DNA is retained, 42 bases long and in frame from the first base. V and J are trimmed by 9 bases and 2 bases, and the gene matches miss 8 bases of the junction. The germline V gene (reference sequence) yields LNHDA for CDR1 and SQIVND for CDR2. Separate from the roughly 630-subject first cohort, the validation cohort of about 130 subjects was the group to which the donors belonged. The method was the immunoSEQ multiplex PCR assay. The authors' pipeline ran thus. A statistical classification framework was developed to diagnose cytomegalovirus status using the catalog of TCR beta chain sequences. This is the immuneACCESS table as TCRdb keeps it, with only in-frame sequences that have V and J called. A part of the clones is gone; compared with another copy, unresolved V genes explain less than half, and the rest is unexplained. V and J calls and clone size are those listed in that table; D and trimming were worked out from the DNA. For this sample the table gives 300,000 to 450,000 clones, of which 75% to 90% were detected only once. Approximately 0.8% of the sample goes to the ten largest clones.

This receptor was obtained from a young woman in good health and CMV-seronegative. The receptor chain draws on TRBV19 and TRBJ2-7; 9 of the junction bases match TRBD2. The specimen sequenced was PBMCs. The sequenced DNA: TGTGCCAGCAAAAGTAGCGGGAGTGCCTACGAGCAGTACTTC. The translation is CASKSSGSAYEQYF.